A selection of T cell receptor beta chains follows, all from one sample in a study of post-analysis software for immune sequencing data. Using its own MiXCR run on the PCR reads, TCRdb lists one record per CDR3 protein. The table shows around 500,000 distinct CDR3 sequences, with 34% occurring only once. The source material was blood. The receptor set was obtained from a girl aged 2-17 years with multiple sclerosis. Both conserved end residues are part of each CDR3. D genes are given only for firm matches.

>TRBJ1-1|TRBV9|.
CASSVGSDMNTEAFF
>TRBJ2-3|TRBV6-6|.
CASSYGVTATSTDTQYF
>TRBJ2-3|TRBV12-3/TRBV12-4|.
CASSPQITDTQYF
>TRBJ2-3|TRBV6-6|.
CASSLHPGASTDTQYF
>TRBJ2-3|TRBV2|.
CASREQPSTDTQYF
>TRBJ2-5|TRBV3-1|TRBD2
CASSPYWQSFLAGQETQYF
>TRBJ2-5|TRBV10-2|TRBD1
CASSDGTGTGAETQYF
>TRBJ2-7|TRBV9|TRBD1
CASSLGTGPALYEQYF
>TRBJ1-2|TRBV7-9|.
CASSLSNSINYGYTF
>TRBJ1-1|TRBV24-1|.
CATSDPSVGAFF
>TRBJ1-2|TRBV9|.
CASSVDGVANYGYTF
>TRBJ2-1|TRBV18|.
CASSPQDSYNEQFF
>TRBJ2-1|TRBV21-1|.
CATPFPYNEQFF
>TRBJ2-2|TRBV5-4|.
CASSLWGTGELFF
>TRBJ1-1|TRBV29-1|.
CSVGWGEAFF
>TRBJ1-1|TRBV12-3/TRBV12-4|.
CASSLKGETEAFF
>TRBJ2-3|TRBV5-1|.
CASSLGSSGTDTQYF
>TRBJ2-1|TRBV10-3|.
CAIQGPDYNEQFF
>TRBJ1-2|TRBV6-7|TRBD1
CASSPHRQGTYGYTF
>TRBJ1-6|TRBV6-4|.
CASSDTANSSLHF
>TRBJ1-2|TRBV12-3/TRBV12-4|TRBD1
CASRPQGFLGGYTF
>TRBJ1-5|TRBV5-1|.
CASSSGAGPLRSNQPQHF
>TRBJ1-1|TRBV20-1|TRBD1
CSAIRQGGQWNTEAFF
>TRBJ2-3|TRBV25-1|.
CASSEFAGASDTQYF
>TRBJ2-7|TRBV6-1|.
CASSATYSNYEQYF
>TRBJ1-3|TRBV5-1|TRBD1
CASSILPGGAGNTIYF
>TRBJ2-2|TRBV29-1|TRBD1
CSVRDRATGELFF
>TRBJ2-1|TRBV12-3/TRBV12-4|TRBD1
CASKAGTGPLHEQFF
>TRBJ1-6|TRBV4-2|.
CASTRRTADNSPLHF
>TRBJ1-1|TRBV20-1|.
CSARGGLSNTEAFF
>TRBJ2-1|TRBV12-3/TRBV12-4|TRBD1
CASSHSLDRGQDEQFF